This record concerns one T cell receptor beta chain sequence. The antigen is not known. This sample is drawn from a study of circulating and synovial CD4+ cells in juvenile arthritis. Study-wide points: Deeper sequencing increased measured overlap with synovial clonotypes. Compared with bulk blood, circulating pathogenic-like lymphocytes shared substantially more CDR3 sequences with synovial T cells.

Germline values: CDR1 MDHEN, CDR2 SYDVKM. Deletions cut 6 bases from V and 5 bases from J, with 7 bases between. The CDR3 runs to 12 residues. Repertoires were generated with immunoSEQ multiplex PCR, while TCRdb's copy carries only in-frame clones and drops some. The table has approximately 15,000 clones, about 90% seen once. Sequenced input: CD4+ T cells from blood. V is TRBV28 and J is TRBJ2-2; D ambiguous. The receptor was isolated from a human donor with juvenile idiopathic arthritis. This chain's CDR3 is CASRPRTGELFF. The CDR3 DNA sequence: TGTGCCAGCAGGCCGAGGACCGGGGAGCTGTTTTTT.